The 8 T cell receptor beta chains given below trace back to one sample, sequenced in a study of blood T cell repertoires in COVID-19. Profiling relied on immunoSEQ multiplex PCR, and the TCRdb table lists in-frame clones only, not all of them. The repertoire holds around 290,000 clones, with around 87% as singletons. Specimen: peripheral blood. The source of these receptors is a woman aged 45-65 years who had recovered from COVID-19.

In this sample, this clone turned up once. J is TRBJ1-2 and V is TRBV7-2; possible D gene TRBD1, 5 bases. The CDR3 has 14 residues. CDR1 is SGHTA, CDR2 FQGNSA, per germline. V was clipped by 1 base and J by 3 bases, with 9 bases between them. The CDR3 DNA follows: TGTGCCAGCAGCTTAGTTTTACAGGACTATGGCTACACCTTC. This sequence encodes CASSLVLQDYGYTF.

The V and J genes are TRBV20-1 and TRBJ2-3; D is possibly TRBD1 (5 bases). CDR1 DFQATT and CDR2 SNEGSKA come from the germline V gene (reference sequence). The CDR3 spans 12 residues. V lost 3 bases, J lost 3 bases, and 7 bases lay in between. The chain's CDR3 is CSASGATDTQYF. CDR3 bases: TGCAGTGCTAGTGGGGCTACAGATACGCAGTATTTT.

J is TRBJ2-3 and V is TRBV19; D perhaps matches TRBD1 (5 bases). Trimming cost V 5 bases and J 2 bases, with 8 bases left between them. The germline gives CDR1 LNHDA, CDR2 SQIVND (reference sequence). This CDR3 comprises 13 residues. In nucleotides, the CDR3 is TGTGCCAGTAGTCAGGGTAACACAGATACGCAGTATTTT. This gives the protein CASSQGNTDTQYF.

This clone was seen just once. The rearrangement links TRBV6-6 to TRBJ2-2; TRBD1 matches at 7 bases. CDR1 MNHNY and CDR2 SVGAGI come from the germline V gene (reference sequence). The CDR3 length is 11 residues. Trimming cost V 7 bases and J 8 bases; bases outside gene matches: 1. The CDR3 bases are TGTGCCAGCAAACAGGGGGGGGAGCTGTTTTTT. Encoded protein: CASKQGGELFF.

The chain employs TRBV6-4 and TRBJ2-1; 7 bases map to TRBD2. Trimming removed 6 bases from V and 5 bases from J; junction bases left unmatched: 1. Germline assignment: CDR1 MRHNA and CDR2 SNTAGT. CDR3 length: 12 residues. The CDR3 protein is CASRGGDNEQFF. In DNA form, the CDR3 reads TGTGCCAGCAGGGGAGGGGACAATGAGCAGTTCTTC.

The rearrangement links TRBV30 to TRBJ2-7, with TRBD2 matching 7 bases. Germline CDR1 GTSNPN, CDR2 SVGIG (reference sequence). CDR3 length: 13 amino acids. J gave up 3 bases and V 2 bases, and 4 bases lay outside the gene matches. For the CDR3, the DNA is TGTGCCTGGAGTAAGAGCGGGAACTACGAGCAGTACTTC. Translated, it gives CAWSKSGNYEQYF.

The V gene is TRBV20-1, the J gene TRBJ1-5; no firm D call. V lost 3 bases to trimming and J lost 11 bases, with 14 bases between them. Germline loops: CDR1 DFQATT, CDR2 SNEGSKA (reference sequence). CDR3 length equals 12 residues. CDR3 region: CSASSGERSQHF. CDR3 sequence (DNA): TGCAGTGCTAGTTCCGGGGAACGGTCCCAGCATTTT.

This clone was seen only a few times. CDR3 bases: TGTGCCAGCAGCCAGGGCCCTGGAAACACCATATATTTT. Amino acids: CASSQGPGNTIYF. The chain couples TRBV27 to TRBJ1-3; D possibly corresponds to TRBD1 (5 bases). CDR3 length equals 13 residues. V shed 6 bases and J shed 2 bases, with 8 bases lying between them. The germline CDR1 and CDR2 sequences are MNHEY and SMNVEV (reference sequence).